These 13 T cell receptor beta chains originate from one sample sequenced in a study of T cell clonotyping in hematopoietic cell transplantation. Generated by immunoSEQ multiplex PCR, the TCRdb table keeps only in-frame clones and is missing some. This table has about 17,000 clones, approximately 87% appearing once. Sequences were derived from PBMCs, sampled 100 days after allogeneic stem cell transplant. All receptors derive from a male patient between 60 and 69 years old who had an allogeneic stem cell transplant from a related donor, so the T cells may come from the graft donor. Some clones in this sample may be carry-over from other donors' samples.

The chain couples TRBV9 to TRBJ1-1; D not resolved. The CDR3 is made up of 15 amino acids. V was cut by 0 bases and J by 1 base, with 10 bases left in between. Per germline, CDR1 SGDLS and CDR2 YYNGEE. The CDR3 protein is CASSVEAGENTEAFF. In DNA, the CDR3 is TGTGCCAGCAGCGTAGAGGCAGGAGAGAACACTGAAGCTTTCTTT. Variable domain in full (rest from reference TRBV9 and TRBJ1-1): DSGVTQTPKHLITATGQRVTLRCSPRSGDLSVYWYQQSLDQGLQFLIQYYNGEERAKGNILERFSAQQFPDLHSELNLSSLELGDSALYFCASSVEAGENTEAFFGQGTRLTVV.

The CDR3 is CASSRDKNTGELFF. The DNA for the CDR3 is TGTGCCAGCAGCCGGGACAAGAACACCGGGGAGCTGTTTTTT. V and J are TRBV13 and TRBJ2-2, with D perhaps matching TRBD1 (6 bases). The germline V gene has CDR1 PRHDT and CDR2 FYEKMQ (reference sequence). V lost 5 bases, J lost 1 base, and 8 bases lay in between. The CDR3 has 14 amino acids. Full variable domain (missing parts from reference TRBV13 and TRBJ2-2): AAGVIQSPRHLIKEKRETATLKCYPIPRHDTVYWYQQGPGQDPQFLISFYEKMQSDKGSIPDRFSAQQFSDYHSELNMSSLELGDSALYFCASSRDKNTGELFFGEGSRLTVL.

The gene calls are TRBV28 and TRBJ1-5; no clear D. The germline CDR1 and CDR2 sequences are MDHEN and SYDVKM. CDR3 size: 15 residues. V lost 1 base and J 7 bases, leaving 14 bases between the germline ends. The CDR3 DNA reads TGTGCCAGCAGTTTATATTTTACGGTAGGACAGCCCCAGCATTTT. Its protein is CASSLYFTVGQPQHF.

This chain links TRBV11-2 with TRBJ2-5; TRBD2 aligns across 10 bases. Germline V gene sequence: CDR1 SGHAT, CDR2 FQNNGV. This CDR3 contains 16 residues. The ends lost 6 bases at V and 2 bases at J; junction bases unmatched: 9. The CDR3, as DNA: TGTGCCAGCAGTACCCGGCTGGGACTAGCGCAAGAGACCCAGTACTTC. Protein sequence: CASSTRLGLAQETQYF.

The genes are TRBV19 and TRBJ2-1, with 13 bases lining up with TRBD2. The CDR3 loop spans 13 amino acids. V lost 9 bases and J lost 9; bases outside the gene matches: 5. Germline V gene data show CDR1 as LNHDA and CDR2 as SQIVND (reference sequence). In DNA, the CDR3 is TGTGCCAGCGGGACTAGCGGGGTTAGTGAGCAGTTCTTC. Protein product: CASGTSGVSEQFF.

This sequence joins TRBV9 and TRBJ2-7, with 10 positions matching TRBD1. CDR1 is SGDLS, CDR2 YYNGEE, per germline. This CDR3 region has 15 residues. With 4 bases clipped from V and 2 bases from J, the junction kept 6 bases outside the gene matches. The CDR3 protein is CASSLGQGGTYEQYF. The CDR3 DNA reads as TGTGCCAGCAGCTTAGGACAGGGGGGGACCTACGAGCAGTACTTC.

J is TRBJ1-2 and V is TRBV5-8; TRBD1 might be the D (5 bases). With 4 bases removed from V and 8 bases from J, the gap between germline ends came to 15 bases. This CDR3 has 13 residues. CDR1 SGHTS and CDR2 YDEGEE come from the germline V gene. The CDR3 DNA reads TGTGCCAGCAGCCCGGACACCTCAGGGGGCTACACCTTC. Translated: CASSPDTSGGYTF.

This CDR3 reads CASSLSGTSGSNEQFF. The CDR3 DNA is TGTGCCAGCAGCCTCTCGGGGACTAGCGGTAGCAATGAGCAGTTCTTC. V is TRBV5-6 and J is TRBJ2-1; 11 nucleotides match TRBD2. The germline gives CDR1 SGHDT, CDR2 YYEEEE. The V gene end was trimmed by 4 bases and the J gene end by 6 bases; junction bases not matched to a gene: 9. CDR3 length equals 16 residues. The full variable domain, with the rest looked up from reference TRBV5-6 and TRBJ2-1, is DAGVTQSPTHLIKTRGQQVTLRCSPKSGHDTVSWYQQALGQGPQFIFQYYEEEERQRGNFPDRFSGHQFPNYSSELNVNALLLGDSALYLCASSLSGTSGSNEQFFGPGTRLTVL.

This sequence joins TRBV7-8 and TRBJ1-1; D is undetermined. The germline CDR1 and CDR2 sequences are SGHVS and FQNEAQ. With 7 bases removed from V and 0 bases from J, the gap between germline ends came to 12 bases. This CDR3 contains 14 residues. CDR3 sequence (DNA): TGTGCCAGCACCAATGTCGGCATGAACACTGAAGCTTTCTTT. Protein sequence: CASTNVGMNTEAFF. Variable domain in full (rest from reference TRBV7-8 and TRBJ1-1): GAGVSQSPRYKVAKRGQDVALRCDPISGHVSLFWYQQALGQGPEFLTYFQNEAQLDKSGLPSDRFFAERPEGSVSTLKIQRTQQEDSAVYLCASTNVGMNTEAFFGQGTRLTVV.

This chain joins TRBV5-1 and TRBJ2-7; 9 nucleotides align to TRBD1. This CDR3 is 15 amino acids long. Germline CDR1 reads SGHRS; CDR2 reads YFSETQ. V lost 7 bases and J lost 2; bases outside the gene matches: 10. CDR3: CASGRSGQGTYEQYF. In nucleotides, the CDR3 is TGCGCCAGCGGACGTTCGGGACAGGGAACCTACGAGCAGTACTTC. The full variable domain, in which reference TRBV5-1 and TRBJ2-7 provide the parts outside the CDR3, is KAGVTQTPRYLIKTRGQQVTLSCSPISGHRSVSWYQQTPGQGLQFLFEYFSETQRNKGNFPGRFSGRQFSNSRSEMNVSTLELGDSALYLCASGRSGQGTYEQYFGPGTRLTVT.

Only one count was recorded for this clone. The chain links TRBV4-3 to TRBJ2-7; D is undetermined. Germline V gives CDR1 LGHNA, CDR2 YSLEER. V was clipped by 0 bases and J by 1 base, with 13 bases between them. This CDR3 comprises 16 residues. CDR3 coding DNA: TGCGCCAGCAGCCAAGATCGGCAGGCGCCGTCCTACGAGCAGTACTTC. As protein: CASSQDRQAPSYEQYF.

The chain links TRBV9 to TRBJ1-3, with D possibly TRBD1 on 5 matching bases. CDR1 is SGDLS, CDR2 YYNGEE, per germline. With 5 bases removed from V and 4 bases from J, the gap between germline ends came to 13 bases. The CDR3 loop spans 14 amino acids. This CDR3 is CASRPQGDGNTIYF. The CDR3, as DNA: TGTGCCAGCAGACCCCAGGGCGACGGAAACACCATATATTTT.

The chain joins TRBV4-1 to TRBJ2-7; D is uncertain. CDR3 length equals 16 residues. The V end was cut by 0 bases, the J end by 6 bases, with 18 bases between. Germline values: CDR1 MGHRA, CDR2 YSYEKL. CDR3 coding DNA: TGCGCCAGCAGCCAAGATCGAGGTGGTTCCCCCCTCGAGCAGTACTTC. It codes for CASSQDRGGSPLEQYF.